One sample yielded the 21 T cell receptor beta chains listed below, sequenced in a study of early stage breast cancer tumors. Sequenced by immunoSEQ multiplex PCR; TCRdb stores in-frame clones only, minus some. The sample contains some 28,000 clones, approximately 54% of which appear only once. Sequencing used breast tumor tissue. These receptors all stem from a person in their fifties with breast cancer.

The rearrangement uses TRBV29-1 and TRBJ2-3, with D possibly TRBD2 on 5 matching bases. The CDR3 totals 14 residues. Germline CDR1 and CDR2: SQVTM and ANQGSEA. V lost 4 bases to trimming and J lost 1 base, with 12 bases between them. The CDR3 DNA sequence: TGCAGCGTTGTGCGGGTGAGGGGCACAGATACGCAGTATTTT. Protein product: CSVVRVRGTDTQYF.

CDR3 DNA: TGTGCCTGGGGAGGGAACACTGAAGCTTTCTTT. Protein sequence: CAWGGNTEAFF. The rearrangement links TRBV30 to TRBJ1-1; D is undetermined. The CDR3 totals 11 residues. V was pared by 5 bases and J by 1 base, with 5 bases between. Per germline, CDR1 GTSNPN and CDR2 SVGIG (reference sequence).

A few counts support this clone. V gene TRBV5-1 combines with J gene TRBJ2-7; D is possibly TRBD2 (5 bases). The CDR3 runs to 13 residues. Germline CDR1 reads SGHRS; CDR2 reads YFSETQ. Between the trimmed V and J ends, which lost 4 bases and 3 bases, there was a span of 11 bases. In DNA, the CDR3 is TGCGCCAGCAGCGCGGACTGGTTCTACGAGCAGTACTTC. Translating gives CASSADWFYEQYF.

This chain links TRBV10-3 with TRBJ2-3; the D gene is possibly TRBD1 (6 bases). V dropped 0 bases and J dropped 3 bases, with 7 bases sitting between them. Germline-derived CDR1 and CDR2 are ENHRY and SYGVKD. The CDR3 has 14 amino acids. CDR3 sequence reads: CAISESDRTDTQYF. In nucleotides, the CDR3 is TGTGCCATCAGTGAGTCGGACAGAACAGATACGCAGTATTTT.

Here the CDR3 DNA reads TGTGCCAGCAGCCGCTACACACAGAACACCGGGGAGCTGTTTTTT. Translated, it gives CASSRYTQNTGELFF. The chain employs TRBV7-8 and TRBJ2-2; no firm D call. There are 15 residues in the CDR3. The germline CDR1 and CDR2 sequences are SGHVS and FQNEAQ. Trimming took off 5 bases at V and 1 base at J, with 11 bases between the two ends.

The rearrangement links TRBV4-1 to TRBJ2-3; tentatively, D is TRBD1 (6 bases). In germline, CDR1 is MGHRA, CDR2 YSYEKL. The CDR3 totals 19 residues. Between the trimmed V and J ends, which lost 3 bases and 4 bases, there was a span of 26 bases. CDR3 residues: CASSQPSGVGSRTADTQYF. CDR3 coding DNA: TGCGCCAGCAGCCAGCCCTCAGGGGTGGGAAGTAGAACTGCAGATACGCAGTATTTT.

The rearrangement links TRBV6-5 to TRBJ2-5; D is unresolved. The germline V gene encodes CDR1 MNHEY and CDR2 SVGAGI. This CDR3 has 14 amino acids. V shed 4 bases and J shed 4 bases, with 13 bases lying between them. The CDR3 protein is CASSWAQVGETQYF. CDR3 in DNA: TGTGCCAGCAGTTGGGCCCAGGTAGGAGAGACCCAGTACTTC.

This chain joins TRBV4-3 and TRBJ2-3; D may be TRBD2 (6 bases). The germline V gene encodes CDR1 LGHNA and CDR2 YSLEER. The CDR3 totals 15 residues. V lost 3 bases and J lost 1, with 11 bases in between. The CDR3 DNA sequence: TGCGCCAGCAGCCAGGCTAGCGCGGGCACAGATACGCAGTATTTT. This gives the protein CASSQASAGTDTQYF.

The chain recombines TRBV9 with TRBJ1-4, with TRBD1 as a possible D gene (6 bases). This CDR3 is built from 17 residues. The V end lost 0 bases, the J end lost 5 bases, and 17 bases lay between the germline ends. Germline-derived CDR1 and CDR2 are SGDLS and YYNGEE. The CDR3 nucleotides are TGTGCCAGCAGCGTAGTCCTTAGGACAGCGGGGAATGAAAAACTGTTTTTT. It yields the protein CASSVVLRTAGNEKLFF.

This clone was seen a handful of times. V gene TRBV7-3 combines with J gene TRBJ2-2; D unclear. V dropped 5 bases and J dropped 0 bases, with 4 bases sitting between them. The CDR3 contains 13 residues. Germline assignment: CDR1 SGHTA and CDR2 FQGTGA. The chain's CDR3 is CASSLPNTGELFF. CDR3 DNA: TGTGCCAGCAGCCTCCCGAACACCGGGGAGCTGTTTTTT.

V and J are TRBV7-6 and TRBJ1-1; no reliable D call. CDR3 length: 14 residues. CDR1 and CDR2 from the germline V gene are SGHVS and FNYEAQ. V gave up 5 bases and J gave up 1 base, with 11 bases separating them. The CDR3: CASSPGLGNTEAFF. In DNA form, the CDR3 reads TGTGCCAGCAGCCCAGGACTGGGGAACACTGAAGCTTTCTTT.

The chain joins TRBV12-1 to TRBJ2-5; the table's D call TRBD1 went unverified against the DNA. TRBV12-1 represents a pseudogene. The CDR3 is 17 residues long. The CDR3 here is CASSFDASQGWGETQYF. The CDR3 DNA is TGTGCCAGCAGCTTTGATGCCAGTCAGGGCTGGGGAGAGACCCAGTACTTC.

The rearrangement uses TRBV9 and TRBJ1-2, with 7 positions matching TRBD1. In germline, CDR1 is SGDLS, CDR2 YYNGEE. Trimming took 3 bases from V and 7 from J; bases not matched to a gene: 18. The CDR3 loop spans 17 amino acids. CDR3 region: CASSAGIGPQGVVGYTF. In DNA, the CDR3 is TGTGCCAGCAGCGCAGGGATCGGGCCTCAGGGGGTGGTTGGCTACACCTTC.

This clone was picked up a small number of times. The junction and the germline gene differ at one end; a read error may be behind it. The V call is TRBV14, the J call TRBJ2-1; D is undetermined. CDR1 and CDR2 from the germline V gene are SGHDN and FVKESK. This CDR3 has 17 residues. Here the CDR3 DNA reads TGTGCCAGCAGCCAAGATTCGAGAACCGCCCCCTACAGTGAGCAGTTCTTC. This sequence encodes CASSQDSRTAPYSEQFF.

The chain employs TRBV4-1 and TRBJ1-3; D gene unclear. This CDR3 contains 16 residues. CDR1 and CDR2 (germline): MGHRA, YSYEKL. Trimming shortened V by 1 base and J by 0 bases, and 10 bases separated the two germline ends. The CDR3 region has the DNA TGCGCCAGCAGCCAAGGGGAGGGAAACTCTGGAAACACCATATATTTT. Residues: CASSQGEGNSGNTIYF.

The chain links TRBV9 to TRBJ2-3; 10 bases are shared with TRBD2. This CDR3 has 15 residues. From germline, CDR1 is SGDLS and CDR2 YYNGEE. Trimming removed 4 bases from V and 2 bases from J; junction bases left unmatched: 4. The CDR3: CASSSGTSDTDTQYF. CDR3 in DNA: TGTGCCAGCAGCTCCGGGACTAGCGACACAGATACGCAGTATTTT.

The chain is built from TRBV4-3 and TRBJ2-2; 13 bases agree with TRBD2. Per germline, CDR1 LGHNA and CDR2 YSLEER. The CDR3 length is 17 residues. V shed 0 bases and J 9 bases; nucleotides not matched to a gene: 7. CDR3 amino acids: CASSQDPPGLAGRELFF. In DNA, the CDR3 is TGCGCCAGCAGCCAAGACCCGCCGGGACTAGCGGGAAGGGAGCTGTTTTTT.

This clone has only one observation. The chain combines TRBV7-3 with TRBJ2-5, with 10 bases identical to TRBD1. The CDR3 sequence is 14 residues long. Germline lookup yields CDR1 SGHTA and CDR2 FQGTGA. Trimming at V came to 6 bases and at J to 5 bases, leaving 6 bases not matched to a gene. CDR3 nucleotides: TGTGCCAGCAGTGACTGGGACAGGGGCGAGACCCAGTACTTC. This gives the protein CASSDWDRGETQYF. Using reference TRBV7-3 and TRBJ2-5 for the parts outside the CDR3, the full variable domain is GAGVSQTPSNKVTEKGKYVELRCDPISGHTALYWYRQSLGQGPEFLIYFQGTGAADDSGLPNDRFFAVRPEGSVSTLKIQRTERGDSAVYLCASSDWDRGETQYFGPGTRLLVL.

The V call is TRBV6-1, the J call TRBJ1-4; 7 positions agree with TRBD1. V dropped 4 bases and J dropped 5; count of bases not matched to a gene: 10. The germline V gene has CDR1 MNHNS and CDR2 SASEGT. The CDR3 spans 16 residues. CDR3 DNA sequence: TGTGCCAGCAGTGCCCAGCCAGGGGGTGGGAATGAAAAACTGTTTTTT. This translates into CASSAQPGGGNEKLFF.

This clone showed up just a few times. DNA for the CDR3: TGTGCCAGCAGTGAAGCGGGACTAGCTTTCAATGAGCAGTTCTTC. Amino acids: CASSEAGLAFNEQFF. This chain joins TRBV6-1 and TRBJ2-1; 9 bases align to TRBD2. V dropped 0 bases and J dropped 6; count of bases not matched to a gene: 3. The CDR3 extends over 15 amino acids. The germline gives CDR1 MNHNS, CDR2 SASEGT.

This clone was seen once. The chain links TRBV29-1 to TRBJ1-1, with D hard to call. Looked up from germline, CDR1 is SQVTM and CDR2 is ANQGSEA. This CDR3 region has 10 residues. Trimming pared 6 bases from V and 5 bases from J, leaving 7 bases between. CDR3 protein: CSVVGTEAFF. CDR3 DNA sequence: TGCAGCGTGGTGGGGACTGAAGCTTTCTTT.